One sample yielded the 14 T cell receptor beta chains listed below, sequenced in a study of blood T cells in healthy people across ages. A second PCR of 7 to 11 cycles used a sample-barcoded 5' primer and a J-beta primer mix. TCRdb re-called the 5' RACE reads with MiXCR, one entry per CDR3 protein. Here the sample spans 650,000 to 950,000 distinct CDR3 sequences, roughly 44% being singletons. Specimen: blood. The receptors shown here come from a man in his sixties in good health.

The J gene is TRBJ2-4, the V gene TRBV19; unclear D gene. The CDR3 extends over 14 amino acids. In germline, CDR1 is LNHDA, CDR2 SQIVND (reference sequence). V shed 5 bases and J shed 2 bases, with 10 bases lying between them. CDR3 sequence (DNA): TGTGCCAGTAGTCCCGGTGAACCCAAAAACATTCAGTACTTC. Its protein product is CASSPGEPKNIQYF.

The chain employs TRBV3-1 and TRBJ2-3; 8 bases map to TRBD2. There are 17 residues in the CDR3. V was clipped by 1 base and J by 9 bases; unmatched bases: 15. In germline, CDR1 is LGHDT, CDR2 YNNKEL (reference sequence). CDR3 residues: CASSQVPGGRRWETQYF. Here the CDR3 DNA reads TGTGCCAGCAGCCAAGTTCCGGGGGGGCGCCGTTGGGAGACGCAGTATTTT.

V and J are TRBV14 and TRBJ2-5; D not resolved. The CDR3 loop spans 14 amino acids. Germline-derived CDR1 and CDR2 are SGHDN and FVKESK. With 2 bases removed from V and 3 bases from J, the gap between germline ends came to 10 bases. CDR3 loop: CASSQRLKKETQYF. CDR3 bases: TGTGCCAGCAGCCAACGCCTTAAAAAAGAGACCCAGTACTTC.

The rearrangement joins TRBV20-1 to TRBJ2-4; TRBD1 matches at 9 bases. The end of the DNA is better explained by TRBJ2-7, so the J call may be wrong. The CDR3 contains 14 residues. Germline CDR1 reads DFQATT; CDR2 reads SNEGSKA (reference sequence). In DNA form, the CDR3 reads TGCAGTGCTAGGGCCGGGACAGGGAGGAACGAGCAGTACTTC. Protein: CSARAGTGRNEQYF.

Concerning this clonotype itself: This may be a read error: a much more frequent sequence differs by one nucleotide. The chain links TRBV7-9 to TRBJ2-4, with 8 bases matching TRBD2. The J call may be in error: the DNA end matches TRBJ2-7 better. The CDR3 has 14 residues. Germline loops: CDR1 SEHNR, CDR2 FQNEAQ (reference sequence). CDR3 sequence (DNA): TGTGCCAGCAGCTTTCCAGCGGGGGCCGACGAGCAGTACTTC. Protein: CASSFPAGADEQYF.

The rearrangement joins TRBV3-1 to TRBJ2-7, with 12 positions matching TRBD2. Germline CDR1 reads LGHDT; CDR2 reads YNNKEL (reference sequence). Losses at the gene ends were 3 bases for V and 3 bases for J; bases not matched to a gene: 3. This CDR3 comprises 15 residues. The CDR3 loop reads CASSQTSGGYYEQYF. The CDR3 nucleotides read TGTGCCAGCAGCCAGACTAGCGGGGGTTACTACGAGCAGTACTTC.

This clonotype appeared a few times. V usage is TRBV20-1 and J usage is TRBJ2-1, with TRBD2 matching 7 bases. Germline assignment: CDR1 DFQATT and CDR2 SNEGSKA (reference sequence). The V gene end was trimmed by 1 base and the J gene end by 5 bases; junction bases not matched to a gene: 11. CDR3 size: 16 residues. CDR3 DNA sequence: TGCAGTGCTAGAGCTGGGGGGGATGGGTTCGACAATGAGCAGTTCTTC. Protein product: CSARAGGDGFDNEQFF.

The V and J genes are TRBV12-3 or TRBV12-4 and TRBJ2-2; weak D call: TRBD1 (7 bases). The CDR3 is 12 residues long. The V gene lost 10 bases and the J gene lost 3 bases, with 9 bases spanning the gap. CDR3 DNA sequence: TGTGCCACCAGGGGGGACACCGGGGAGCTGTTTTTT. It codes for CATRGDTGELFF.

The V gene is TRBV20-1, the J gene TRBJ1-4; D may be TRBD1 (6 bases). V was pared by 0 bases and J by 7 bases, with 21 bases between. Germline V gene sequence: CDR1 DFQATT, CDR2 SNEGSKA (reference sequence). The CDR3 spans 17 residues. CDR3 loop: CSARDSGQKPFFEKLFF. The CDR3, as DNA: TGCAGTGCTAGAGATTCCGGACAGAAGCCATTTTTTGAAAAACTGTTTTTT.

The rearrangement uses TRBV6-6 and TRBJ2-7; D possibly corresponds to TRBD1 (5 bases). CDR3 size: 15 residues. Looked up from germline, CDR1 is MNHNY and CDR2 is SVGAGI (reference sequence). Trimming shortened V by 2 bases and J by 2 bases, and 13 bases separated the two germline ends. The CDR3 DNA reads as TGTGCCAGCAGTTACACAACGACAGAAACCTACGAGCAGTACTTC. Encoded protein: CASSYTTTETYEQYF.

The chain uses TRBV6-5 and TRBJ2-6; unclear D gene. The CDR3 consists of 14 residues. Deletions cut 7 bases from V and 0 bases from J, with 7 bases between. Per the germline V gene, CDR1 is MNHEY and CDR2 is SVGAGI. CDR3 loop: CASKPNSGANVLTF. The CDR3 nucleotides read TGTGCCAGCAAACCAAACTCTGGGGCCAACGTCCTGACTTTC.

This clonotype came up a few times. The V gene is TRBV7-2, the J gene TRBJ2-3; TRBD2 matches at 11 bases. V trimming: 5 bases; J trimming: 4 bases; junction bases outside the gene matches: 5. This CDR3 comprises 15 residues. The germline V gene encodes CDR1 SGHTA and CDR2 FQGNSA. The CDR3 protein is CASSARLAGPDTQYF. In DNA form, the CDR3 reads TGTGCCAGCAGCGCCCGACTAGCGGGACCAGATACGCAGTATTTT.

V gene TRBV20-1 combines with J gene TRBJ2-1; TRBD2 matches 15 bases. Trimming took 5 bases from V and 7 from J; bases not matched to a gene: 0. The CDR3 sequence is 13 residues long. Per the germline V gene, CDR1 is DFQATT and CDR2 is SNEGSKA (reference sequence). The CDR3 DNA reads as TGCAGTGCTGGACTAGCGGGGGGGAATGAGCAGTTCTTC. Translation: CSAGLAGGNEQFF.

The chain uses TRBV9 and TRBJ2-5, with D perhaps TRBD1 (6 bases). CDR3 size: 13 residues. V lost 4 bases and J lost 5, with 12 bases in between. Germline CDR1 SGDLS, CDR2 YYNGEE. The CDR3 bases are TGTGCCAGCAGCCCCGGTGGGGGCGAGACCCAGTACTTC. This sequence encodes CASSPGGGETQYF. The whole variable domain, remainder taken from reference TRBV9 and TRBJ2-5, is DSGVTQTPKHLITATGQRVTLRCSPRSGDLSVYWYQQSLDQGLQFLIQYYNGEERAKGNILERFSAQQFPDLHSELNLSSLELGDSALYFCASSPGGGETQYFGPGTRLLVL.